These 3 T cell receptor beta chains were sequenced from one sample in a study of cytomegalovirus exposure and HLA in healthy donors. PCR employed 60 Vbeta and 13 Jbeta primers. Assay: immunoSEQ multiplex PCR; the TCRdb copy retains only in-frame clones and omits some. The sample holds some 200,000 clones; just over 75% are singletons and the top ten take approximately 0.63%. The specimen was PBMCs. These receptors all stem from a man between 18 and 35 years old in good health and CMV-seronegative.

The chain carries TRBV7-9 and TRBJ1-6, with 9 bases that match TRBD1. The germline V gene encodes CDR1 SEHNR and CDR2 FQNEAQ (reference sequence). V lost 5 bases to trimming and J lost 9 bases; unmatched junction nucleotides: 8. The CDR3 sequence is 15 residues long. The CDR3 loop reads CASSPVTGGFSPLHF. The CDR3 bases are TGTGCCAGCAGCCCAGTAACAGGGGGCTTTTCACCCCTCCACTTT. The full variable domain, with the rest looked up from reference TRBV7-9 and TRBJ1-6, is DTGVSQNPRHKITKRGQNVTFRCDPISEHNRLYWYRQTLGQGPEFLTYFQNEAQLEKSRLLSDRFSAERPKGSFSTLEIQRTEQGDSAMYLCASSPVTGGFSPLHFGNGTRLTVT.

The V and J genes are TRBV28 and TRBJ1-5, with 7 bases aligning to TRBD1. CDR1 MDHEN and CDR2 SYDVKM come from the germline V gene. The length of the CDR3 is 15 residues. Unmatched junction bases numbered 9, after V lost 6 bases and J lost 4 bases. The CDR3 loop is CASRPGQARNQPQHF. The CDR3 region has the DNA TGTGCCAGCAGACCCGGACAGGCAAGGAATCAGCCCCAGCATTTT. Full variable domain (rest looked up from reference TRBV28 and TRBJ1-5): DVKVTQSSRYLVKRTGEKVFLECVQDMDHENMFWYRQDPGLGLRLIYFSYDVKMKEKGDIPEGYSVSREKKERFSLILESASTNQTSMYLCASRPGQARNQPQHFGDGTRLSIL.

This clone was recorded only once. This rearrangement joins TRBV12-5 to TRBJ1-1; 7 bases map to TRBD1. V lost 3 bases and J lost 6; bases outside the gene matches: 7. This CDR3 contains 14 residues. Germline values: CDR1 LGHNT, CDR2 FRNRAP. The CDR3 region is CASGLHDREPEAFF. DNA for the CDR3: TGTGCTAGTGGTTTACACGACAGGGAACCTGAAGCTTTCTTT.